This is a list of T cell receptor beta chains from one sample in a study of Ad26.COV2.S vaccination and SARS-CoV-2 variants. The assay was immunoSEQ multiplex PCR, and TCRdb's table has in-frame clones only and misses some. The sample shows about 500,000 clones, about 88% of them seen only once. Here the sequenced sample was peripheral blood, taken in a trial of Ad26.COV2.S vaccine versus placebo. The source of these receptors is a person aged 18-60 years who received the Ad26.COV2.S COVID-19 vaccine or a placebo. The conserved cysteine and the conserved F or W are not part of the CDR3 here. A D gene is named only where the DNA matches it firmly.

J: TRBJ1-1; V: TRBV15; D: .; length: 13; CDR3: ATSRDRTWNTEAF
J: TRBJ2-7; V: TRBV19; D: .; length: 11; CDR3: ASSIGGYHEQY
J: TRBJ2-1; V: TRBV9; D: TRBD2; length: 13; CDR3: ASSARLAAYNEQF
J: TRBJ1-6; V: TRBV19; D: TRBD1; length: 12; CDR3: ASSIPGTASPLH
J: TRBJ2-7; V: TRBV28; D: TRBD2; length: 13; CDR3: ASSSNGLVSYEQY
J: TRBJ2-7; V: TRBV12-3/TRBV12-4; D: .; length: 11; CDR3: ASRRDEGDEQY
J: TRBJ2-7; V: TRBV19; D: .; length: 12; CDR3: ASSYQGKGYEQY
J: TRBJ1-2; V: TRBV27; D: .; length: 11; CDR3: ASSFQQGTGYT
J: TRBJ2-1; V: TRBV5-1; D: .; length: 14; CDR3: ASSISGVYSYNEQF
J: TRBJ2-5; V: TRBV7-2; D: .; length: 11; CDR3: ASSSRAPGTQY
J: TRBJ1-2; V: TRBV6-5; D: .; length: 13; CDR3: ASSYHSTRENGYT
J: TRBJ2-1; V: TRBV10-3; D: TRBD2; length: 16; CDR3: AISESGLAGVGYNEQF